This is a list of T cell receptor beta chains from one sample in a study of CD8+ T cells in alopecia areata. TCRdb's copy holds only in-frame clones and misses some; the assay was immunoSEQ multiplex PCR. Of under 7,500 clones listed, around 70% are singletons. The source was skin, collected at week 4, from a patient treated with tofacitinib. The source of these receptors is a human donor with alopecia areata. Each CDR3 is given with its conserved first and last residue. D genes are given only for firm matches. Some rows mark clone size as missing; the rest say once, few, many or name a class of expanded clone.

TRBD1,.,TRBJ2-7,TRBV10-3,CAISRTGRQKQYF,TGTGCCATCAGCCGGACAGGGAGGCAAAAGCAGTACTTC
.,.,TRBJ1-4,TRBV7-8,CASSFYRVGNEKLFF,TGTGCCAGCAGCTTTTACAGGGTTGGTAATGAAAAACTGTTTTTT
.,.,TRBJ1-2,TRBV5-6,CASSSQGWNFNGYTF,TGTGCCAGCAGCTCACAGGGTTGGAATTTTAATGGCTACACCTTC
.,.,TRBJ2-3,TRBV29-1,CSASDSGTDTQYF,TGCAGCGCCTCCGACAGTGGCACAGATACGCAGTATTTT
.,.,TRBJ2-2,TRBV11-2,CASSLDRWNTGELFF,TGTGCCAGCAGCTTAGACAGGTGGAACACCGGGGAGCTGTTTTTT
.,few,TRBJ2-3,TRBV5-1,CASSLGGLEADTQYF,TGCGCCAGCAGCTTGGGGGGCCTCGAGGCAGATACGCAGTATTTT
TRBD2,.,TRBJ2-7,TRBV6-6,CASKQGTSGVEQYF,TGTGCCAGCAAACAAGGGACTAGCGGAGTCGAGCAGTACTTC
TRBD1,few,TRBJ1-2,TRBV29-1,CSVAGQGDGYTF,TGCAGCGTGGCGGGACAGGGAGATGGCTACACCTTC
TRBD1,once,TRBJ1-1,TRBV7-6,CASSLPGQGNTEAFF,TGTGCCAGCAGCTTACCCGGACAGGGGAACACTGAAGCTTTCTTT
TRBD2,.,TRBJ2-7,TRBV7-3,CASSTGTSGYEQYF,TGTGCCAGCAGCACCGGGACTAGCGGCTACGAGCAGTACTTC
.,few,TRBJ2-1,TRBV30,CASPMDGFYNEQFF,TGTGCCTCGCCCATGGACGGATTTTACAATGAGCAGTTCTTC
.,.,TRBJ1-1,TRBV29-1,CSVEGVRAAAEAFF,TGCAGCGTTGAAGGAGTAAGGGCCGCGGCTGAAGCTTTCTTT
.,.,TRBJ1-1,TRBV4-2,CASSQDRHSSDTEAFF,TGTGCCAGCAGCCAAGACAGGCACAGCTCCGACACTGAAGCTTTCTTT
TRBD1,.,TRBJ2-2,TRBV28,CASRTGGTGELFF,TGTGCCAGCAGGACAGGGGGAACCGGGGAGCTGTTTTTT
.,few,TRBJ1-1,TRBV10-3,CAKKGPGTQNTEAFF,TGTGCCAAGAAAGGACCAGGGACGCAGAACACTGAAGCTTTCTTT
TRBD1,.,TRBJ1-2,TRBV6-5,CASCIRPGQGNGYTF,TGTGCCAGCTGTATCCGACCGGGACAGGGAAATGGCTACACCTTC
.,.,TRBJ2-4,TRBV14,CASSQGYQRSGGLAKNIQYF,TGTGCCAGCAGCCAAGGGTATCAGCGCTCTGGCGGCCTAGCCAAAAACATTCAGTACTTC
.,.,TRBJ2-7,TRBV6-5,CASSYGGTTTYEQYF,TGTGCCAGCAGTTACGGTGGGACAACCACCTACGAGCAGTACTTC
TRBD1,once,TRBJ1-2,TRBV11-2,CASSSGPGQFYGYTF,TGTGCCAGCAGCTCTGGGCCGGGACAGTTTTATGGCTACACCTTC
.,.,TRBJ2-7,TRBV7-9,CASSPRGADEQYF,TGTGCCAGCAGCCCTCGGGGGGCTGACGAGCAGTACTTC
TRBD2,.,TRBJ2-3,TRBV7-9,CASSLGLAGADTQYF,TGTGCCAGCAGCTTAGGACTAGCGGGGGCAGATACGCAGTATTTT
.,once,TRBJ2-2,TRBV5-4,CASSSGSSGTGELFF,TGTGCCAGCAGCTCCGGGTCTTCGGGCACCGGGGAGCTGTTTTTT
.,.,TRBJ2-2,TRBV6-1,CASSSPGELFF,TGTGCCAGCAGCAGTCCCGGGGAGCTGTTTTTT
TRBD1,few,TRBJ2-1,TRBV7-9,CASSHHWDRREQFF,TGTGCCAGCAGCCATCACTGGGACAGAAGGGAGCAGTTCTTC
.,.,TRBJ2-1,TRBV29-1,CTGSQRGYEQFF,TGCACCGGAAGCCAAAGGGGATATGAGCAGTTCTTC
TRBD2,few,TRBJ2-5,TRBV7-9,CASSYGLAGPMVVETQYF,TGTGCCAGCAGCTACGGACTAGCGGGGCCGATGGTGGTAGAGACCCAGTACTTC
.,few,TRBJ1-1,TRBV30,CAWSRPPRTSEAFF,TGTGCCTGGAGCCGTCCTCCAAGGACCTCTGAAGCTTTCTTT
.,.,TRBJ2-7,TRBV6-1,CASSEGDISSYEQYF,TGTGCCAGCAGTGAGGGGGACATTTCTTCCTACGAGCAGTACTTC
.,.,TRBJ2-5,TRBV4-1,CASSQVRQETQYF,TGCGCCAGCAGCCAAGTCAGACAAGAGACCCAGTACTTC
.,few,TRBJ1-1,TRBV29-1,CSSKESQNTEAFF,TGCAGCTCCAAAGAGTCACAGAACACTGAAGCTTTCTTT
TRBD1,.,TRBJ1-4,TRBV7-9,CASSRDRDIGKLFF,TGTGCCAGCAGCCGGGACAGGGATATCGGAAAACTGTTTTTT
.,.,TRBJ2-2,TRBV7-3,CASSLDARDIEELFF,TGTGCCAGCAGCTTAGACGCGCGGGATATAGAGGAGCTGTTTTTT
.,.,TRBJ1-1,TRBV7-9,CASSYDRSREEAFF,TGTGCCAGCAGCTACGACAGGTCTAGGGAGGAAGCTTTCTTT
.,.,TRBJ2-5,TRBV30,CAWSGGISETQYF,TGTGCCTGGAGTGGGGGGATTAGTGAGACCCAGTACTTC
.,.,TRBJ1-4,TRBV19,CASRRDSPGEKLFF,TGTGCCAGTAGGCGGGACTCCCCCGGTGAAAAACTGTTTTTT
TRBD1,.,TRBJ1-2,TRBV6-5,CASSRTGRAGGYTF,TGTGCCAGCAGTCGGACAGGGAGAGCGGGTGGCTACACCTTC
TRBD2,.,TRBJ2-3,TRBV5-1,CASSAGRGTTTDTQYF,TGCGCCAGCAGCGCCGGGAGGGGAACCACTACAGATACGCAGTATTTT
TRBD2,.,TRBJ2-7,TRBV5-6,CASSLASGITYEQYF,TGTGCCAGCAGCTTGGCTAGCGGGATCACCTACGAGCAGTACTTC
TRBD2,.,TRBJ2-3,TRBV13,CASSLTGGADTQYF,TGTGCCAGCAGCTTAACGGGGGGGGCAGATACGCAGTATTTT
.,.,TRBJ1-6,TRBV7-2,CASSLGSDSSYNSPLHF,TGTGCCAGCAGCTTGGGGTCGGACAGCTCCTATAATTCACCCCTCCACTTT
TRBD2,once,TRBJ2-7,TRBV19,CATRDYSYEQYF,TGTGCCACCCGGGACTACTCCTACGAGCAGTACTTC
TRBD2,.,TRBJ2-2,TRBV10-1,CASTPGLAGGGELFF,TGCGCCAGCACCCCCGGACTAGCCGGGGGCGGGGAGCTGTTTTTT
.,.,TRBJ2-2,TRBV15,CATSARAPGRTGELFF,TGTGCCACCAGCGCCCGGGCCCCGGGACGAACCGGGGAGCTGTTTTTT
.,few,TRBJ1-3,TRBV10-3,CAISVTVGNTIYF,TGTGCCATCAGTGTTACCGTCGGAAACACCATATATTTT
.,few,TRBJ2-3,TRBV7-3,CASSLGLGGPDTQYF,TGTGCCAGCAGCTTGGGCTTAGGAGGGCCAGATACGCAGTATTTT
.,.,TRBJ2-3,TRBV27,CASSFPYTDTQYF,TGTGCCAGCAGTTTTCCTTACACAGATACGCAGTATTTT
.,.,TRBJ2-7,TRBV7-9,CASSQKAVVRDGSYEQYF,TGTGCCAGCAGCCAAAAGGCGGTGGTTCGGGACGGATCCTACGAGCAGTACTTC
TRBD2,.,TRBJ2-1,TRBV6-1,CASSVLAGENEQFF,TGTGCCAGCAGTGTTCTAGCGGGGGAAAATGAGCAGTTCTTC